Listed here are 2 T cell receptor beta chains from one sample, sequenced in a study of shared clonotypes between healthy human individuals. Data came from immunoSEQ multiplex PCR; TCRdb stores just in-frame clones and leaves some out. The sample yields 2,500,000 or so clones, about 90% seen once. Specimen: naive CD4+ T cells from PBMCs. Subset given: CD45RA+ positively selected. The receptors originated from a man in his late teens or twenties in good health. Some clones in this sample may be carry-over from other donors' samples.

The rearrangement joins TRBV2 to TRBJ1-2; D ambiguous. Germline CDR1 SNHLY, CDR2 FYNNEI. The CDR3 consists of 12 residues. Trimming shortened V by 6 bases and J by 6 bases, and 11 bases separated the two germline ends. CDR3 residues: CASRETQHGYTF. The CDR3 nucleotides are TGTGCCAGCAGAGAGACCCAGCATGGCTACACCTTC.

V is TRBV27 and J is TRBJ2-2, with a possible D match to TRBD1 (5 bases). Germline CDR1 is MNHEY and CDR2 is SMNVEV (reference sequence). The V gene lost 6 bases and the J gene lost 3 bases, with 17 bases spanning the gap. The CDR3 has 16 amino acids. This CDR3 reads CASSPRVLGHTGELFF. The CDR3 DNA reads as TGTGCCAGCAGCCCCCGCGTCCTGGGGCACACCGGGGAGCTGTTTTTT.